The 18 T cell receptor beta chains below were found in one sample sequenced in a study of blood T cells in healthy people across ages. Sample-barcoded 5' priming and a J-beta primer mix drove a second PCR of roughly 6 to 12 cycles. TCRdb re-analysed the 5' RACE reads in MiXCR, keeping a single row per CDR3 protein. The data show 1 million or so distinct CDR3 sequences, with about 25% seen just once and less than 0.75% held by the top ten. This sample was also put to use in a study of T cells of mothers and their children.

Sequencing used blood. These receptor sequences come from a girl under 10 years old in good health.

This clonotype has a handful of counts. V is TRBV12-3 or TRBV12-4 and J is TRBJ2-5; D gene ambiguous. This CDR3 comprises 11 residues. Trimming stripped 5 bases from V and 7 bases from J, with 8 bases between. The CDR3 region has the DNA TGTGCCAGCAGTGTACGTGGGACCCAGTACTTC. It translates to CASSVRGTQYF.

This sequence joins TRBV12-3 or TRBV12-4 and TRBJ2-4; a weak D match, TRBD2 (7 bases). This CDR3 is 16 amino acids long. The V gene lost 6 bases and the J gene lost 7 bases, with 22 bases spanning the gap. CDR3 DNA: TGTGCCAGCAGCCACGCCAGGGGTGTGCGGGAGAACATTCAGTACTTC. This codes for CASSHARGVRENIQYF.

This clonotype has a handful of counts. This chain uses TRBV7-9 with TRBJ1-5; possible D gene TRBD1, 5 bases. Germline V gene data show CDR1 as SEHNR and CDR2 as FQNEAQ (reference sequence). Trimming stripped 3 bases from V and 6 bases from J, with 15 bases between. The CDR3 sequence is 15 residues long. This chain's CDR3 is CASSLGTGTGQPQHF. For the CDR3, the DNA is TGTGCCAGCAGCTTGGGGACGGGCACCGGTCAGCCCCAGCATTTT.

This clonotype turned up a few times. The V call is TRBV4-1, the J call TRBJ2-1; D call uncertain. The V gene's germline CDR1 is MGHRA and CDR2 YSYEKL. V was trimmed by 2 bases and J by 2 bases, leaving 7 bases between them. The CDR3 totals 14 residues. CDR3 amino acids: CASSQLTAYNEQFF. The CDR3 DNA is TGCGCCAGCAGCCAACTGACCGCCTACAATGAGCAGTTCTTC.

V and J are TRBV4-1 and TRBJ2-6; D is undetermined. Germline V gene lookup returns CDR1 MGHRA and CDR2 YSYEKL. V lost 6 bases and J lost 1, with 10 bases in between. The CDR3 covers 15 residues. CDR3 DNA sequence: TGCGCCAGCAGATGGACCGCTTCTGGGGCCAACGTCCTGACTTTC. Translation: CASRWTASGANVLTF.

In its sample, this clonotype was seen a few times. This chain connects TRBV2 to TRBJ1-1, with a possible D match to TRBD1 (6 bases). Germline V CDR1 and CDR2: SNHLY, FYNNEI. The CDR3 sequence is 11 residues long. Trimming removed 9 bases from V and 8 bases from J, with 13 bases in between. The CDR3, as DNA: TGTGCCAGGTCCGGGGGCGCCGAAGCTTTCTTT. The encoded protein is CARSGGAEAFF.

The V call is TRBV15, the J call TRBJ2-5, with D uncertain. Looked up from germline, CDR1 is LNHNV and CDR2 is YYDKDF (reference sequence). This CDR3 contains 15 residues. V gave up 1 base and J gave up 2 bases, with 11 bases separating them. This chain's CDR3 is CATSRVEARQETQYF. The DNA of the CDR3 is TGTGCCACCAGCAGAGTTGAAGCGAGACAAGAGACCCAGTACTTC. The full variable domain, in which reference TRBV15 and TRBJ2-5 provide the parts outside the CDR3, is DAMVIQNPRYQVTQFGKPVTLSCSQTLNHNVMYWYQQKSSQAPKLLFHYYDKDFNNEADTPDNFQSRRPNTSFCFLDIRSPGLGDTAMYLCATSRVEARQETQYFGPGTRLLVL.

V is TRBV9 and J is TRBJ1-3; D is unclear. The CDR3 has 12 amino acids. Trimming removed 3 bases at V and 7 bases at J, with 8 bases between. Germline V gene sequence: CDR1 SGDLS, CDR2 YYNGEE. CDR3 protein: CASSAPSNTIYF. The CDR3 nucleotides are TGTGCCAGCAGCGCCCCCTCTAACACCATATATTTT.

The genes are TRBV7-9 and TRBJ1-1; D perhaps matches TRBD1 (6 bases). The germline V and J ends were trimmed by 6 bases and 4 bases, with 21 bases remaining between them. This CDR3 comprises 16 residues. From germline, CDR1 is SEHNR and CDR2 FQNEAQ (reference sequence). The CDR3 DNA reads TGTGCCAGCAGTACCCACTCGGACAGTGAGGGCACTGAAGCTTTCTTT. Residues: CASSTHSDSEGTEAFF.

The chain carries TRBV24-1 and TRBJ2-1; 9 bases are shared with TRBD1. The germline V gene encodes CDR1 KGHDR and CDR2 SFDVKD. This CDR3 region has 14 residues. Germline trimming cut 9 bases from V and 7 bases from J; bases unmatched to any gene: 9. The CDR3 nucleotides read TGTGCCACCCGAGGGACAGGGATTCAGAATGAGCAGTTCTTC. It codes for CATRGTGIQNEQFF.

There are a few counts of this clonotype. This chain joins TRBV7-9 and TRBJ2-1; 11 nucleotides align to TRBD2. This CDR3 is built from 15 residues. In germline, CDR1 is SEHNR, CDR2 FQNEAQ (reference sequence). J was trimmed by 1 base and V by 6 bases; bases with no gene match: 2. CDR3 loop: CASRGLAGSYNEQFF. CDR3 bases: TGTGCCAGCAGAGGACTAGCGGGTTCCTACAATGAGCAGTTCTTC.

The rearrangement links TRBV2 to TRBJ2-1, with TRBD2 matching over 13 bases. Looked up from germline, CDR1 is SNHLY and CDR2 is FYNNEI. Losses at the gene ends were 10 bases for V and 9 bases for J; bases not matched to a gene: 9. The CDR3 length is 14 residues. CDR3 DNA sequence: TGTGCCAACCTACTAGCGGGGGGGCAACCTGAGCAGTTCTTC. This sequence encodes CANLLAGGQPEQFF.

This chain joins TRBV5-1 and TRBJ2-5; a possible D gene is TRBD2 (6 bases). The V end was cut by 0 bases, the J end by 4 bases, with 13 bases between. The V gene's germline CDR1 is SGHRS and CDR2 YFSETQ. The CDR3 covers 15 residues. The CDR3 region is CASSLEWGVRETQYF. The DNA for the CDR3 is TGCGCCAGCAGCTTGGAATGGGGGGTGAGAGAGACCCAGTACTTC.

This rearrangement joins TRBV24-1 to TRBJ2-1; D is unresolved. The CDR3 has 13 amino acids. The germline V gene encodes CDR1 KGHDR and CDR2 SFDVKD. Deletions cut 4 bases from V and 9 bases from J, with 12 bases between. This chain's CDR3 is CATSESRLGEQFF. The CDR3 DNA sequence: TGTGCCACCAGTGAATCTCGGCTCGGTGAGCAGTTCTTC.

The V gene is TRBV4-1, the J gene TRBJ2-1, with D possibly TRBD2 on 7 matching bases. Germline V lookup: CDR1 MGHRA, CDR2 YSYEKL. The V end was cut by 1 base, the J end by 4 bases, with 14 bases between. This CDR3 has 16 amino acids. The CDR3 spells CASSQVSGTPYNEQFF. For the CDR3, the DNA is TGCGCCAGCAGCCAAGTCAGCGGGACACCTTACAATGAGCAGTTCTTC.

This sequence joins TRBV6-1 and TRBJ1-4; D is unclear. V lost 8 bases, J lost 3 bases, and 16 bases lay in between. This CDR3 is built from 15 residues. CDR1 is MNHNS, CDR2 SASEGT, per germline. The CDR3, as DNA: TGTGCCAGCGACATCCCAGCGGCCTCTAATGAAAAACTGTTTTTT. Residues: CASDIPAASNEKLFF.

This clonotype occurred a few times. The chain combines TRBV7-3 with TRBJ2-1; D call uncertain. The germline V gene encodes CDR1 SGHTA and CDR2 FQGTGA. Trimming shortened V by 5 bases and J by 5 bases, and 10 bases separated the two germline ends. This CDR3 is 13 amino acids long. The CDR3 sequence: CASSKDLNNEQFF. CDR3 DNA: TGTGCCAGCAGCAAGGACCTCAACAATGAGCAGTTCTTC.

The CDR3 reads CASSLYPPRDPTYEQYF. DNA for the CDR3: TGTGCCAGCAGCTTATACCCCCCCCGGGACCCAACCTACGAGCAGTACTTC. The V gene is TRBV13, the J gene TRBJ2-5; possibly TRBD1 or TRBD2 for D (5 bases each). The J call is in doubt because the DNA end fits TRBJ2-7 better. The germline CDR1 and CDR2 sequences are PRHDT and FYEKMQ (reference sequence). This CDR3 is 17 amino acids long.